A single sample gave rise to the 14 T cell receptor beta chains below, sequenced in a study of blood T cell repertoires in COVID-19. This table comes from immunoSEQ multiplex PCR, and its TCRdb copy is limited to in-frame clones, with some not included. In the table there are 150,000 or so clones, 81% of which are singletons. The specimen was peripheral blood. The receptors stem from a man in his fifties or sixties with active or convalescent COVID-19.

The gene calls are TRBV6-1 and TRBJ1-1; D gene unclear. The CDR3 is 14 amino acids. The V gene lost 6 bases and the J gene lost 0 bases, with 11 bases spanning the gap. Germline CDR1 and CDR2: MNHNS and SASEGT. This CDR3 is CASRWEAMNTEAFF. The CDR3 DNA follows: TGTGCCAGCAGGTGGGAGGCGATGAACACTGAAGCTTTCTTT.

This clone showed up just once. J is TRBJ1-5 and V is TRBV18; TRBD1 matches 7 bases. The V and J ends lost 6 bases and 2 bases, in that order; junction bases with no gene match: 7. The CDR3 has 15 residues. CDR1 is KGHSH and CDR2 is LQKENI in the germline V gene. CDR3 DNA: TGTGCCAGCTCGTCCGGACAGGTTGGCAATCAGCCCCAGCATTTT. Translating gives CASSSGQVGNQPQHF.

This chain links TRBV6-5 with TRBJ2-5, with no clear D. Deletions cut 7 bases from V and 4 bases from J, with 7 bases between. Germline V gene data show CDR1 as MNHEY and CDR2 as SVGAGI. The CDR3 covers 11 residues. CDR3 residues: CASTNRETQYF. CDR3 sequence (DNA): TGTGCCAGCACGAACAGAGAGACCCAGTACTTC.

V gene TRBV3-1 (or the pseudogene TRBV3-2) combines with J gene TRBJ2-7, with D perhaps TRBD1 (5 bases). This CDR3 is 14 amino acids long. V was pared by 0 bases and J by 3 bases, with 9 bases between. Germline V lookup: CDR1 LGHDT, CDR2 YNNKEL (reference sequence). This CDR3 is CASSQDAQGYEQYF. The CDR3 nucleotides are TGTGCCAGCAGCCAAGATGCCCAGGGCTACGAGCAGTACTTC.

The chain uses TRBV28 and TRBJ1-2, with D perhaps matching TRBD1 (6 bases). The V end was cut by 3 bases, the J end by 4 bases, with 15 bases between. In germline, CDR1 is MDHEN, CDR2 SYDVKM. There are 15 residues in the CDR3. Here the CDR3 DNA reads TGTGCCAGCAGTTTTTGGACAGCTCGGCTCTATGGCTACACCTTC. Residues: CASSFWTARLYGYTF.

The chain links TRBV10-3 to TRBJ1-1, with 12 bases identical to TRBD1. J was trimmed by 4 bases and V by 6 bases; bases with no gene match: 6. The CDR3 consists of 15 residues. The germline V gene encodes CDR1 ENHRY and CDR2 SYGVKD. The CDR3 DNA reads as TGTGCCATCAGCGAACCGGGACAGGGGGCCACTGAAGCTTTCTTT. Protein product: CAISEPGQGATEAFF.

The table lists this clone with a few counts. This chain uses TRBV19 with TRBJ1-4; 7 bases are shared with TRBD1. Unmatched junction bases numbered 4, after V lost 5 bases and J lost 4 bases. Germline CDR1 and CDR2: LNHDA and SQIVND (reference sequence). This CDR3 is 14 amino acids long. The CDR3 sequence: CASSRTGLNEKLFF. The CDR3 DNA is TGTGCCAGTAGTCGGACAGGCCTTAATGAAAAACTGTTTTTT.

The chain recombines TRBV10-3 with TRBJ1-4, with D perhaps matching TRBD1 (6 bases). In germline, CDR1 is ENHRY, CDR2 SYGVKD. CDR3 length: 16 amino acids. V was clipped by 4 bases and J by 5 bases, with 17 bases between them. CDR3 nucleotides: TGTGCCATCAGTGGGACAGTCCTGGGGTCGAATGAAAAACTGTTTTTT. It yields the protein CAISGTVLGSNEKLFF.

The CDR3 nucleotides are TGTGCCAGCAGCCAAGATCAGTTGAACACTGAAGCTTTCTTT. Its protein is CASSQDQLNTEAFF. V usage is TRBV3-1 (or the pseudogene TRBV3-2) and J usage is TRBJ1-1; D remains ambiguous. CDR1 is LGHDT, CDR2 YNNKEL, per germline (reference sequence). Trimming shortened V by 0 bases and J by 0 bases, and 5 bases separated the two germline ends. The CDR3 totals 14 residues.

V gene TRBV11-2 combines with J gene TRBJ1-3; maybe TRBD1 (6 bases). Germline V CDR1 and CDR2: SGHAT, FQNNGV. V was trimmed by 0 bases and J by 4 bases, leaving 19 bases between them. CDR3 length: 18 residues. This CDR3 is CASSLDINRAVIGNTIYF. Here the CDR3 DNA reads TGTGCCAGCAGCTTAGACATAAACAGGGCGGTCATCGGAAACACCATATATTTT.

The V gene is TRBV10-1, the J gene TRBJ1-1, with D possibly TRBD1 on 5 matching bases. V dropped 6 bases and J dropped 2 bases, with 10 bases sitting between them. This CDR3 is 13 amino acids long. Germline CDR1 is WNHNN and CDR2 is SYGVQD (reference sequence). The CDR3 loop is CASRRDGNTEAFF. The CDR3 DNA follows: TGCGCCAGCAGGCGGGACGGAAACACTGAAGCTTTCTTT.

The V and J genes are TRBV2 and TRBJ1-5, with TRBD1 matching 12 bases. Germline lookup yields CDR1 SNHLY and CDR2 FYNNEI. There are 18 residues in the CDR3. V lost 4 bases and J lost 2; bases outside the gene matches: 9. The CDR3 DNA is TGTGCCAGCAGTGCTTGGGGACAGGGGGCAATCGGCAATCAGCCCCAGCATTTT. Translation: CASSAWGQGAIGNQPQHF.

In its sample, this clone was seen once. The chain carries TRBV29-1 and TRBJ2-5; no reliable D call. Germline CDR1 and CDR2: SQVTM and ANQGSEA. The CDR3 totals 11 residues. Trimming took off 4 bases at V and 3 bases at J, with 6 bases between the two ends. CDR3 in DNA: TGCAGCGTTGGTCGGGAAGAGACCCAGTACTTC. Its translation is CSVGREETQYF.

The gene calls are TRBV5-4 and TRBJ2-2; D is possibly TRBD2 (5 bases). Per the germline V gene, CDR1 is SGHNT and CDR2 is YYREEE (reference sequence). V was clipped by 5 bases and J by 5 bases, with 16 bases between them. The CDR3 has 15 amino acids. The CDR3 sequence: CASSRAATETGELFF. The CDR3 bases are TGTGCCAGCAGTCGAGCGGCGACGGAGACCGGGGAGCTGTTTTTT. Full variable domain (rest looked up from reference TRBV5-4 and TRBJ2-2): ETGVTQSPTHLIKTRGQQVTLRCSSQSGHNTVSWYQQALGQGPQFIFQYYREEENGRGNFPPRFSGLQFPNYSSELNVNALELDDSALYLCASSRAATETGELFFGEGSRLTVL.